This TCR beta chain is from a study of blood T cell repertoires in COVID-19. Assay: immunoSEQ multiplex PCR; the TCRdb copy retains only in-frame clones and omits some. The sample consists of some 110,000 clones, around 76% of them appearing once. This CDR3 is 19 amino acids long. The sequenced material came from peripheral blood. The source of this sequence is a woman aged 70-85 years with acute or convalescent COVID-19. The chain employs TRBV21-1 and TRBJ2-7; the table's TRBD1 call for D was not verified on the DNA. TRBV21-1 is a listed pseudogene. CDR3 nucleotide sequence: TGTGCCAGCAGCAAAGGGGAACAGGGAAGGAAGGACCATGGCGGGGAGCAGTACTTC. Translation gives CASSKGEQGRKDHGGEQYF.